This T cell receptor (beta chain) appears in the sequencing data of a study of graft-versus-host responses after intestinal transplantation. Study information: Transplantation in recipients was multivisceral, liver-intestinal, or isolated intestinal. All recipients got anti-thymocyte globulin induction, then tacrolimus and steroids for three to four years.

Findings of the study overall: Detection of GvH clones occurred in recipient marrow, and some had their first appearance in ileum or blood. Those patients showing graft-donor T cell macrochimerism displayed high graft-versus-host to host-versus-graft clonal ratios in allografts.

CDR3 size: 14 residues. Trimming pared 0 bases from V and 4 bases from J, leaving 9 bases between. Germline CDR1 is LGHNA and CDR2 is YSLEER. With respect to this clone: Its target is unknown.

Using immunoSEQ multiplex PCR, the repertoire was profiled, and TCRdb retains in-frame clones only, with some absent. The sample contains fewer than 20,000 clones, around 93% of which appear only once. This chain links TRBV4-3 with TRBJ1-2; no reliable D call. The origin of this receptor is a human patient who received an intestinal transplant, so some T cells may come from the graft donor. Material: PBMCs, obtained 23 days after intestinal transplant. Here the CDR3 DNA reads TGCGCCAGCAGCCAAGATTACGGGGTCTATGGCTACACCTTC. Translating gives CASSQDYGVYGYTF.